Reported below is one T cell receptor beta chain. Clones were sequenced by immunoSEQ multiplex PCR, and TCRdb holds only the in-frame ones, with some missing. There are some 220,000 clones in the sample; almost 85% occur only once, and 4% lies in the top ten. This CDR3 has 15 amino acids. Germline CDR1 and CDR2: SGHDN and FVKESK. V lost 0 bases to trimming and J lost 6 bases, with 14 bases between them. The data originate from a study of blood T cell repertoires in COVID-19. The receptor's source is a man aged 50 or older with acute or convalescent COVID-19. Source material: peripheral blood. V is TRBV14 and J is TRBJ1-2; D is possibly TRBD1 (6 bases). Written as DNA, the CDR3 is TGTGCCAGCAGCCAAGATCCGGGGGGGGCGAATGGCTACACCTTC. Its protein is CASSQDPGGANGYTF. The variable domain in full, completed from reference TRBV14 and TRBJ1-2, reads EAGVTQFPSHSVIEKGQTVTLRCDPISGHDNLYWYRRVMGKEIKFLLHFVKESKQDESGMPNNRFLAERTGGTYSTLKVQPAELEDSGVYFCASSQDPGGANGYTFGSGTRLTVV.